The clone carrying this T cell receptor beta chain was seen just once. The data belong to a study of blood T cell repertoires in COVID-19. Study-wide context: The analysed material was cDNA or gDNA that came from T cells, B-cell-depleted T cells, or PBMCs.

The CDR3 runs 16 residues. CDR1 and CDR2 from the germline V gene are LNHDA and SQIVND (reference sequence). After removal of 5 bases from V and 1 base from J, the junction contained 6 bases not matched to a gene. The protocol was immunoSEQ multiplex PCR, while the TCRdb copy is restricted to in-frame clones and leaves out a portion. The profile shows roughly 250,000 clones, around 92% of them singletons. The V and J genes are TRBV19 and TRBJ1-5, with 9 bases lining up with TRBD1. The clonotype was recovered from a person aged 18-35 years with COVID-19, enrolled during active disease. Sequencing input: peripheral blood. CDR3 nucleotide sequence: TGTGCCAGTAGTTCACAGGGGGCCTCGAGCAATCAGCCCCAGCATTTT. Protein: CASSSQGASSNQPQHF.